This TCR beta chain was captured in a study of CD4+ T cells in melanoma. Study results and limitations: CD8+ T cell, macrophage and B cell function reportedly correlated with neoantigen-specific CD4+ T cells. Diverse differentiation states were reported for melanoma neoantigen-specific CD4+ T cells.

A word on this clone: Its antigen is unknown.

Produced via immunoSEQ multiplex PCR; TCRdb's table is partial and in-frame only. The repertoire has about 3,700 clones, 55% to 85% of them found once; the top ten carry around a tenth. The germline CDR1 and CDR2 sequences are MNHEY and SVGAGI. CDR3 size: 11 residues. V lost 6 bases to trimming and J lost 8 bases, with 7 bases between them. This chain links TRBV6-5 with TRBJ2-2; no definite D call. The source is a human donor with melanoma. Sequenced: tumor tissue. The CDR3 DNA reads TGTGCCAGCAGGCGTGCTGGGGAGCTGTTTTTT. The encoded protein is CASRRAGELFF.